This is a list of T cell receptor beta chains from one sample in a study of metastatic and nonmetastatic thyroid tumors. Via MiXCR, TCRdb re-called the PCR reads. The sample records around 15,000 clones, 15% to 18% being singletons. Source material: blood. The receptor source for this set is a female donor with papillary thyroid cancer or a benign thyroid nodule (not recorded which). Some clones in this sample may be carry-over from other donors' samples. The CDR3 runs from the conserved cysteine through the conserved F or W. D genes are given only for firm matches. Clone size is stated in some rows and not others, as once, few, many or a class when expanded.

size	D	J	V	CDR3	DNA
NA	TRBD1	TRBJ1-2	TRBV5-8	CASSYGTGDGYTF	TGTGCCAGCAGCTACGGGACAGGGGATGGCTACACCTTC
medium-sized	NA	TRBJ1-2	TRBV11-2	CASSLDLRNYGYTF	TGTGCCAGCAGCTTAGATTTACGGAACTATGGCTACACCTTC
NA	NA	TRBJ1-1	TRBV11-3	CASSAGDTEAFF	TGTGCCAGCAGCGCGGGGGACACTGAAGCTTTCTTT
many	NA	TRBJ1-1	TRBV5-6	CASSPTFQERIQNTEAFF	TGTGCCAGCAGCCCCACTTTCCAAGAACGGATACAGAACACTGAAGCTTTCTTT
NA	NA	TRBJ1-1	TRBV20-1	CSAGVRHIMNTEAFF	TGCAGTGCTGGAGTGAGGCATATCATGAACACTGAAGCTTTCTTT
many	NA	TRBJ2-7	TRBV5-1	CASRGGTDPLYEQYF	TGCGCCAGCAGGGGGGGGACAGATCCGCTTTACGAGCAGTACTTC
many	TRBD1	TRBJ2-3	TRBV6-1	CASRDRGPGDTQYF	TGTGCCAGCAGGGACAGGGGGCCGGGAGATACGCAGTATTTT
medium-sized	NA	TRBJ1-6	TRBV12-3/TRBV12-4	CASSLSYSPLHF	TGTGCCAGCAGTTTGTCCTATTCACCCCTCCACTTT
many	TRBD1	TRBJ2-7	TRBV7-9	CASSTGQGASYEQYF	TGTGCCAGCAGCACCGGACAGGGGGCTTCCTACGAGCAGTACTTC
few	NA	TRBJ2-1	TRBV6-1	CASGDGSYNEQFF	TGTGCCAGCGGAGACGGATCCTACAATGAGCAGTTCTTC
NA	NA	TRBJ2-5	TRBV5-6	CASSLVHVGTQYF	TGTGCCAGCAGCTTGGTTCACGTGGGGACCCAGTACTTC
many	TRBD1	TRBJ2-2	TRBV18	CASSPRQGSTGELFF	TGTGCCAGCTCACCACGACAGGGTAGTACCGGGGAGCTGTTTTTT
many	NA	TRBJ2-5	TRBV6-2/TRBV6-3	CASSPRLGGETQYF	TGTGCCAGCAGCCCCCGACTAGGGGGAGAGACCCAGTACTTC
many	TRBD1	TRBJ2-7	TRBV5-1	CASSSQGAPYYEQYF	TGCGCCAGCAGCTCTCAGGGGGCCCCATACTACGAGCAGTACTTC
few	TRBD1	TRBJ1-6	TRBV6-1	CASSVLTLTGCNSPLHF	TGTGCCAGCAGTGTCCTCACCCTGACAGGGTGTAATTCACCCCTCCACTTT
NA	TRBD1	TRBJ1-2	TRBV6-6	CASSYGGQGAYGYTF	TGTGCCAGCAGTTACGGGGGACAGGGGGCCTATGGCTACACCTTC
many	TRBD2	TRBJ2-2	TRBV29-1	CSATPGGGKAGELFF	TGCAGCGCAACACCGGGGGGAGGGAAGGCCGGGGAGCTGTTTTTT
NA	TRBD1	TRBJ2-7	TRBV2	CASSVGDSPTDEQYF	TGTGCCAGCAGTGTAGGGGACAGCCCTACAGACGAGCAGTACTTC